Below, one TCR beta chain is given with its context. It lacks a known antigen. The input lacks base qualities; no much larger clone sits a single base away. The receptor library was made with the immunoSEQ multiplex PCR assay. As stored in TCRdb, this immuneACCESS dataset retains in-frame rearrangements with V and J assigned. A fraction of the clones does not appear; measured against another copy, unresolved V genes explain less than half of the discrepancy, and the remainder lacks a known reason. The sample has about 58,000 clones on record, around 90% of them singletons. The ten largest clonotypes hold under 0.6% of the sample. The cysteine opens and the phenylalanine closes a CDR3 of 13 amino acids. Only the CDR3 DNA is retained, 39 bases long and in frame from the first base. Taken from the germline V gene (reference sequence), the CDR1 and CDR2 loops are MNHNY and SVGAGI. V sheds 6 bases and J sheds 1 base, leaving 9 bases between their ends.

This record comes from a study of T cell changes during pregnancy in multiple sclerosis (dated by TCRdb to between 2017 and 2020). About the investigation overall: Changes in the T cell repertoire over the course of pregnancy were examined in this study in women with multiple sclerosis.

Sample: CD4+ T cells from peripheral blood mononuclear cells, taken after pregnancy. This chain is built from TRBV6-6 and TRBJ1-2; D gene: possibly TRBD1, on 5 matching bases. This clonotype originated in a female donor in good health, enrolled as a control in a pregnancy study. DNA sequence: TGTGCCAGCAGCTTCGACAGTAACTATGGCTACACCTTC. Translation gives CASSFDSNYGYTF.